These 2 T cell receptor beta chains share one sample of origin, sequenced in a study of T cells in Graves' hyperthyroidism and ophthalmopathy. The TCR beta CDR3 regions underwent amplification using RNA transcripts as the source. The TCR CDR3 first-round RT-PCR relied on the HTBI primer set. TCRdb fed the multiplex PCR reads into MiXCR, producing one record per CDR3 protein. The profile shows roughly 640,000 distinct CDR3 sequences, roughly a sixth of them singletons. The sample consisted of blood. These receptors were taken from a woman in her 40s with Graves' ophthalmopathy.

J is TRBJ1-2 and V is TRBV18; possible D gene TRBD1, 5 bases. Germline loops: CDR1 KGHSH, CDR2 LQKENI. CDR3 size: 15 residues. Trimming took off 2 bases at V and 4 bases at J, with 14 bases between the two ends. The CDR3 DNA is TGTGCCAGCTCACCAAACCAAGACAGCTCCTATGGCTACACCTTC. Translated, it gives CASSPNQDSSYGYTF.

This clonotype has just a few counts. This chain connects TRBV4-1 to TRBJ2-3; D not certain. The CDR3 runs 16 residues. V was cut by 0 bases and J by 0 bases, with 10 bases left in between. Germline V CDR1 and CDR2: MGHRA, YSYEKL. The CDR3 region has the DNA TGCGCCAGCAGCCAAGATGGGCCGACTAGCACAGATACGCAGTATTTT. Amino acids: CASSQDGPTSTDTQYF.